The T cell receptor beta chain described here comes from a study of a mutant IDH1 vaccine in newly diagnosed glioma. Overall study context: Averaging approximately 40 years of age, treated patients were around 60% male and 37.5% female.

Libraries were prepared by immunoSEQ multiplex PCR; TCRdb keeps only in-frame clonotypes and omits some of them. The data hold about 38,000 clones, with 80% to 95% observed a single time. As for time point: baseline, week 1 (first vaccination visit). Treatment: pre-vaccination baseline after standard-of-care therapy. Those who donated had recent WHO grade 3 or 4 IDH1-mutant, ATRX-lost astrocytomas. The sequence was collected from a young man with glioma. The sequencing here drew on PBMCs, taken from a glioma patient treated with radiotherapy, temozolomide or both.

The DNA of the CDR3 is TGTGCCAGCAGTTTGTCCGGGAGAATAGAGAATGAGCAGTTCTTC. It specifies CASSLSGRIENEQFF. The rearrangement joins TRBV27 to TRBJ2-1, with TRBD2 as a possible D gene (6 bases). The V end lost 3 bases, the J end lost 7 bases, and 16 bases lay between the germline ends. This CDR3 is 15 amino acids long. Germline V gives CDR1 MNHEY, CDR2 SMNVEV (reference sequence).